The rows below give T cell receptor beta chains drawn from one sample of a study of radiation and T cells in renal cell carcinoma. Sequenced by immunoSEQ multiplex PCR; TCRdb stores in-frame clones only, minus some. This table holds roughly 170,000 clones, roughly nine tenths found once. The source was blood, collected from a patient whose treatment included radiotherapy and nephrectomy. The source is a woman aged 45-65 years with renal cell carcinoma. Both conserved end residues are part of each CDR3. A D gene is named only where the DNA matches it firmly. A clone size is listed for some rows: how often the clone was seen (once, few, many), or a class if it is expanded.

>TRBV11-2|TRBJ2-7|TRBD1|.
CASRSIRDRGYEQYF
TGTGCCAGCAGAAGCATTCGGGACAGGGGATACGAGCAGTACTTC
>TRBV7-9|TRBJ1-1|.|.
CASGQTGDTEAFF
TGTGCCAGCGGACAGACTGGAGACACTGAAGCTTTCTTT
>TRBV9|TRBJ2-1|TRBD2|once
CASSVGGRLAGSYNEQFF
TGTGCCAGCAGCGTAGGCGGGAGACTAGCGGGCTCCTACAATGAGCAGTTCTTC
>TRBV9|TRBJ2-2|TRBD1|.
CASSPGTGGSGGELFF
TGTGCCAGCAGCCCCGGGACAGGGGGTTCCGGCGGGGAGCTGTTTTTT
>TRBV7-8|TRBJ1-2|TRBD1|.
CASSNTGVYGYTF
TGTGCCAGCAGCAACACAGGGGTCTATGGCTACACCTTC
>TRBV5-6|TRBJ2-2|.|once
CASIVFRDGGTGELFF
TGTGCCAGCATCGTCTTCCGGGACGGTGGGACCGGGGAGCTGTTTTTT
>TRBV7-9|TRBJ2-1|TRBD2|.
CASRDLAGGPDEQFF
TGTGCCAGCAGGGATCTAGCGGGGGGGCCGGATGAGCAGTTCTTC
>TRBV18|TRBJ1-5|.|.
CASSPLENQPQHF
TGTGCCAGCTCACCACTTGAGAATCAGCCCCAGCATTTT
>TRBV30|TRBJ1-3|TRBD1|.
CAWNSRQGRGRNTIYF
TGTGCCTGGAACTCCCGACAGGGCAGGGGTCGAAACACCATATATTTT
>TRBV6-5|TRBJ1-1|.|.
CASSADSLNTEAFF
TGTGCCAGCAGTGCGGACAGTTTGAACACTGAAGCTTTCTTT
>TRBV30|TRBJ2-7|TRBD2|.
CAWKGSGAHEQYF
TGTGCCTGGAAAGGTAGCGGGGCGCACGAGCAGTACTTC
>TRBV4-2|TRBJ1-2|.|.
CASSQGGSRNGYTF
TGTGCCAGCAGCCAAGGGGGGAGTCGGAATGGCTACACCTTC
>TRBV30|TRBJ1-2|.|.
CAWGRGDYGYTF
TGTGCCTGGGGTAGGGGGGACTATGGCTACACCTTC
>TRBV10-3|TRBJ2-5|.|.
CAISPGGPMIRETQYF
TGTGCCATCAGCCCCGGGGGCCCTATGATTCGAGAGACCCAGTACTTC
>TRBV6-1|TRBJ1-1|.|.
CASRTALWTEAFF
TGTGCCAGCAGGACAGCTTTATGGACTGAAGCTTTCTTT
>TRBV23-1|TRBJ2-7|.|once
CASSQSLEGKGDEQYF
TGCGCCAGCAGTCAATCGTTAGAGGGGAAAGGGGACGAGCAGTACTTC
>TRBV11-1|TRBJ2-3|TRBD2|.
CASSLQLAGIDTQYF
TGTGCCAGCAGCTTACAACTAGCGGGTATAGATACGCAGTATTTT
>TRBV30|TRBJ1-4|.|.
CAWNREFKLDGSSNEKLFF
TGTGCCTGGAATAGGGAGTTCAAATTGGACGGGAGTAGCAATGAAAAACTGTTTTTT
>TRBV6-1|TRBJ1-1|.|.
CASKVGSNTEAFF
TGTGCCAGCAAAGTTGGTTCGAACACTGAAGCTTTCTTT
>TRBV4-2|TRBJ1-3|.|.
CASSHGQISGNTIYF
TGTGCCAGCAGCCATGGGCAAATCTCTGGAAACACCATATATTTT
>TRBV9|TRBJ2-1|.|.
CASSVTGYNEQFF
TGTGCCAGCAGCGTTACGGGGTACAATGAGCAGTTCTTC
>TRBV10-2|TRBJ1-5|.|.
CASVSQLNQPQHF
TGCGCCAGCGTGTCACAGCTAAATCAGCCCCAGCATTTT
>TRBV18|TRBJ1-1|.|.
CATSRGGRVTEAFF
TGTGCCACCTCCCGTGGAGGAAGGGTCACTGAAGCTTTCTTT
>TRBV7-9|TRBJ2-2|.|.
CASSLWAGELFF
TGTGCCAGCAGCTTATGGGCCGGGGAGCTGTTTTTT
>TRBV7-9|TRBJ1-4|.|.
CASSLGTTNEKLFF
TGTGCCAGCAGCTTGGGAACAACTAATGAAAAACTGTTTTTT
>TRBV10-3|TRBJ1-5|TRBD1|.
CAISSDRGSNQPQHF
TGTGCCATCAGTTCGGACAGGGGAAGCAATCAGCCCCAGCATTTT
>TRBV7-9|TRBJ1-3|.|.
CATRGRGNTIYF
TGTGCCACGAGGGGCAGAGGGAACACCATATATTTT
>TRBV5-6|TRBJ2-1|TRBD1|.
CASSPGQGYNEQFF
TGTGCCAGCAGCCCCGGACAGGGATACAATGAGCAGTTCTTC
>TRBV10-3|TRBJ2-3|.|.
CAIRPLVGTQYF
TGTGCCATCAGGCCCCTAGTGGGTACGCAGTATTTT
>TRBV15|TRBJ2-2|TRBD2|.
CATSREGLAGGQTGELFF
TGTGCCACCAGCAGAGAAGGACTAGCGGGGGGGCAGACCGGGGAGCTGTTTTTT
>TRBV30|TRBJ1-1|TRBD1|.
CAWKGRATGAEAFF
TGTGCCTGGAAGGGTCGGGCCACAGGGGCTGAAGCTTTCTTT
>TRBV2|TRBJ1-4|.|once
CASSRGFNEKLFF
TGTGCCAGCAGTAGGGGCTTTAATGAAAAACTGTTTTTT
>TRBV6-1|TRBJ1-5|.|many
CASGDGNQPQHF
TGTGCCAGCGGGGATGGCAATCAGCCCCAGCATTTT
>TRBV18|TRBJ1-3|.|.
CASSPPRSPTNTIYF
TGTGCCAGCTCACCACCGCGGTCTCCCACGAACACCATATATTTT
>TRBV6-5|TRBJ2-7|.|.
CASSYGHKYYEQYF
TGTGCCAGCAGTTATGGACACAAGTACTACGAGCAGTACTTC
>TRBV6-8|TRBJ1-2|.|.
CASSYSNRRPSTNYGYTF
TGTGCCAGCAGTTACTCGAATCGGCGTCCCTCTACTAACTATGGCTACACCTTC
>TRBV5-4|TRBJ2-7|.|.
CASSLGAGSGGNYEQYF
TGTGCCAGCAGCTTGGGGGCGGGGAGTGGAGGAAACTACGAGCAGTACTTC